This paragraph covers one T cell receptor (beta chain) sequence. The V gene lost 6 bases and the J gene lost 4 bases, with 16 bases spanning the gap. The CDR3 has 14 amino acids. Germline CDR1 SQVTM, CDR2 ANQGSEA. The data stem from a study of CD8+ T cells in alopecia areata. Treatment meaning: oral pan-JAK inhibitor, 5-10 mg twice daily. After isolation, RNA underwent reverse transcription to generate cDNA as the sequencing template. Using immunoSEQ multiplex PCR, the repertoire was profiled, and TCRdb retains in-frame clones only, with some absent. The sample holds just over 150,000 clones; approximately 65% are singletons and the top ten take 0.9% to 1%.

The sequence came from a human donor with alopecia areata. The rearrangement joins TRBV29-1 to TRBJ2-1; D is unresolved. Sequenced material: CD4+ T cells sorted from blood, taken at week 4, from a patient treated with tofacitinib. The CDR3 reads CSVHGPGWYNEQFF. Written as DNA, the CDR3 is TGCAGCGTGCACGGACCCGGGTGGTACAATGAGCAGTTCTTC.